Listed below are T cell receptor beta chains from one sample, sequenced in a study of blood T cell repertoires in COVID-19. TCRdb's table, derived via immunoSEQ multiplex PCR, lists solely in-frame clones and lacks some. Of 240,000 or so clones detected, roughly 82% appear once; the ten largest clones hold around 12%. Sequencing used peripheral blood. Receptors were obtained from an elderly man with acute or convalescent COVID-19. The CDR3 runs from the conserved cysteine through the conserved F or W. Each record gives: J gene, V gene, clone size, D gene, CDR3 protein, CDR3 DNA. D genes are given only for firm matches. Rows may omit the clone size; those that give it use once, few, many or a size class.

j_gene: TRBJ2-3; v_gene: TRBV6-4; abundance: -; d_gene: -; CDR3aa: CASSERQVTSTDTQYF; CDR3nt: TGTGCCAGCAGTGAGAGACAGGTCACTAGCACAGATACGCAGTATTTT
j_gene: TRBJ2-1; v_gene: TRBV5-4; abundance: -; d_gene: TRBD2; CDR3aa: CASSLGSQSGRSGEQFF; CDR3nt: TGTGCCAGCAGCTTGGGGTCTCAGAGCGGGAGATCGGGTGAGCAGTTCTTC
j_gene: TRBJ2-3; v_gene: TRBV6-5; abundance: -; d_gene: -; CDR3aa: CASSSTGSGTDTQYF; CDR3nt: TGTGCCAGCAGTTCAACAGGGAGCGGAACAGATACGCAGTATTTT
j_gene: TRBJ1-2; v_gene: TRBV6-1; abundance: -; d_gene: -; CDR3aa: CASRLGPTGGDGYTF; CDR3nt: TGTGCCAGCAGACTCGGACCGACCGGGGGAGATGGCTACACCTTC
j_gene: TRBJ2-2; v_gene: TRBV5-8; abundance: -; d_gene: -; CDR3aa: CASSLWGDTGELFF; CDR3nt: TGTGCCAGCAGCTTGTGGGGCGACACCGGGGAGCTGTTTTTT
j_gene: TRBJ1-1; v_gene: TRBV19; abundance: -; d_gene: -; CDR3aa: CASSRQGGTEAFF; CDR3nt: TGTGCCAGTAGTAGGCAGGGTGGGACTGAAGCTTTCTTT
j_gene: TRBJ1-6; v_gene: TRBV6-5; abundance: -; d_gene: TRBD1; CDR3aa: CASNRDRAGGSPLHF; CDR3nt: TGTGCCAGCAACCGAGACAGGGCGGGCGGTTCACCCCTCCACTTT
j_gene: TRBJ2-7; v_gene: TRBV5-4; abundance: -; d_gene: -; CDR3aa: CASSKPGQSYEQYF; CDR3nt: TGTGCCAGCAGCAAACCGGGACAATCCTACGAGCAGTACTTC
j_gene: TRBJ1-4; v_gene: TRBV28; abundance: -; d_gene: -; CDR3aa: CASSARGALTSEKLFF; CDR3nt: TGTGCCAGCAGTGCCCGGGGAGCACTTACGAGTGAAAAACTGTTTTTT
j_gene: TRBJ2-7; v_gene: TRBV19; abundance: -; d_gene: TRBD1; CDR3aa: CASSRDSVEQYF; CDR3nt: TGTGCCAGTAGTAGGGACAGCGTGGAGCAGTACTTC
j_gene: TRBJ1-2; v_gene: TRBV7-2; abundance: -; d_gene: TRBD1; CDR3aa: CASSSQQGIAGGYTF; CDR3nt: TGTGCCAGCAGCTCCCAACAGGGGATTGCTGGAGGCTACACCTTC
j_gene: TRBJ2-1; v_gene: TRBV5-1; abundance: -; d_gene: TRBD2; CDR3aa: CASSYAGGQAYNEQFF; CDR3nt: TGCGCCAGCAGCTACGCGGGGGGCCAGGCCTATAATGAGCAGTTCTTC
j_gene: TRBJ1-2; v_gene: TRBV18; abundance: -; d_gene: -; CDR3aa: CASSPSQGLDGYTF; CDR3nt: TGTGCCAGCTCACCCTCCCAGGGGTTGGATGGCTACACCTTC
j_gene: TRBJ2-7; v_gene: TRBV28; abundance: -; d_gene: TRBD1; CDR3aa: CASSPGGQGTYEQYF; CDR3nt: TGTGCCAGCAGTCCAGGGGGACAGGGGACCTACGAGCAGTACTTC
j_gene: TRBJ1-6; v_gene: TRBV3-1/TRBV3-2; abundance: few; d_gene: TRBD1; CDR3aa: CASSPGQASFESPLHF; CDR3nt: TGTGCCAGCAGCCCGGGACAGGCCTCGTTTGAGTCACCCCTCCACTTT
j_gene: TRBJ1-2; v_gene: TRBV19; abundance: -; d_gene: TRBD1; CDR3aa: CASSRGQGRGYTF; CDR3nt: TGTGCCAGTAGTAGGGGACAGGGAAGAGGCTACACCTTC
j_gene: TRBJ2-1; v_gene: TRBV6-5; abundance: -; d_gene: -; CDR3aa: CASSSTTNEQFF; CDR3nt: TGTGCCAGCAGTTCGACTACTAATGAGCAGTTCTTC
j_gene: TRBJ2-7; v_gene: TRBV6-2/TRBV6-3; abundance: -; d_gene: -; CDR3aa: CASSSTGEQYF; CDR3nt: TGTGCCAGCAGTTCCACGGGCGAGCAGTACTTC
j_gene: TRBJ1-1; v_gene: TRBV6-6; abundance: once; d_gene: -; CDR3aa: CASSYSAGNTEAFF; CDR3nt: TGTGCCAGCAGTTACTCGGCGGGGAACACTGAAGCTTTCTTT
j_gene: TRBJ1-5; v_gene: TRBV24-1; abundance: once; d_gene: -; CDR3aa: CATSDSTQGKPQHF; CDR3nt: TGTGCCACCAGTGATTCTACACAGGGCAAGCCCCAGCATTTT
j_gene: TRBJ1-6; v_gene: TRBV7-9; abundance: -; d_gene: -; CDR3aa: CASSLAGQGGPLHF; CDR3nt: TGTGCCAGCAGCTTAGCCGGGCAGGGCGGACCCCTCCACTTT
j_gene: TRBJ1-1; v_gene: TRBV28; abundance: -; d_gene: -; CDR3aa: CASSSTVIGAFF; CDR3nt: TGTGCCAGCAGTTCTACAGTGATAGGAGCTTTCTTT
j_gene: TRBJ1-6; v_gene: TRBV7-6; abundance: -; d_gene: -; CDR3aa: CASSLALQGNNSPLHF; CDR3nt: TGTGCCAGCAGCTTAGCGCTCCAGGGCAATAATTCACCCCTCCACTTT
j_gene: TRBJ2-1; v_gene: TRBV3-1/TRBV3-2; abundance: -; d_gene: TRBD2; CDR3aa: CASSQGLAISEQFF; CDR3nt: TGTGCCAGCAGCCAAGGACTAGCGATCAGTGAGCAGTTCTTC